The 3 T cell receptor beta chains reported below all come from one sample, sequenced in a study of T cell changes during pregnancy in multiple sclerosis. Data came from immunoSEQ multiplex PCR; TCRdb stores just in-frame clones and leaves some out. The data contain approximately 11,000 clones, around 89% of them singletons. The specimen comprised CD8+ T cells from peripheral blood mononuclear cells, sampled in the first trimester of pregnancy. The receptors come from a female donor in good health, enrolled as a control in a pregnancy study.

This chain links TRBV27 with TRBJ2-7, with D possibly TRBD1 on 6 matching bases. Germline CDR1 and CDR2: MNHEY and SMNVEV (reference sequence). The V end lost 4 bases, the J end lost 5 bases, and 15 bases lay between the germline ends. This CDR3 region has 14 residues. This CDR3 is CASSWAGEVDEQYF. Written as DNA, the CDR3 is TGTGCCAGCAGTTGGGCAGGGGAAGTGGACGAGCAGTACTTC.

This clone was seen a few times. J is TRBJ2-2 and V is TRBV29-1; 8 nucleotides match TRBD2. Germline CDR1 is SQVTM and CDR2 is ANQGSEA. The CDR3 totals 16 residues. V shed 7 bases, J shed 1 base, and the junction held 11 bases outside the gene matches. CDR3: CSATSGLAGNTGELFF. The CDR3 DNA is TGCAGCGCCACGTCAGGGCTAGCGGGGAACACCGGGGAGCTGTTTTTT.

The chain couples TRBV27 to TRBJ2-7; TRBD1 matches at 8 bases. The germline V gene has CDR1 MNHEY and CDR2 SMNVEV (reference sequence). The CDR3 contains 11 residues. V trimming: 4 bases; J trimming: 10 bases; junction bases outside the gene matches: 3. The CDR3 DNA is TGTGCCAGCAGTTCAGGACAGGGACAGTACTTC. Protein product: CASSSGQGQYF.